This passage covers 7 T cell receptor beta chains from one sample sequenced in a study of T cell responses to AZD1222 COVID-19 vaccine. Using immunoSEQ multiplex PCR, the repertoire was profiled, and TCRdb retains in-frame clones only, with some absent. The sample yields about 180,000 clones, about 93% seen once. Sample: peripheral blood, taken 28 days after the second dose of the MenACWY control vaccine. These receptors were collected from an adult who received the MenACWY meningococcal vaccine as a control.

V and J are TRBV21-1 and TRBJ1-6. TRBV21-1 is termed a pseudogene. The CDR3 sequence is 17 residues long. In DNA, the CDR3 is TGTGCCAGCACCCTAATAGTTGGCCCCGGGAGGCGTTCACCCCTCCACTTT. Translation: CASTLIVGPGRRSPLHF.

The table lists this clone with a few counts. This chain joins TRBV2 and TRBJ1-2; TRBD1 aligns across 9 bases. Germline-derived CDR1 and CDR2 are SNHLY and FYNNEI. V shed 6 bases, J shed 4 bases, and the junction held 6 bases outside the gene matches. CDR3 length equals 14 residues. CDR3 amino acids: CASRIDRGAYGYTF. CDR3 DNA sequence: TGTGCCAGCAGAATAGACAGGGGGGCCTATGGCTACACCTTC.

The V and J genes are TRBV6-2 or TRBV6-3 and TRBJ1-5; D gene uncertain. Per the germline V gene, CDR1 is MNHEY and CDR2 is SVGEGT. V was cut by 0 bases and J by 0 bases, with 18 bases left in between. The CDR3 sequence is 19 residues long. CDR3 DNA: TGTGCCAGCAGTTACTCGGGGTCTGCTCACCTATATAGCAATCAGCCCCAGCATTTT. This gives the protein CASSYSGSAHLYSNQPQHF.

This chain joins TRBV7-2 and TRBJ1-4, with 10 bases fitting TRBD1. Losses at the gene ends were 5 bases for V and 1 base for J; bases not matched to a gene: 4. This CDR3 contains 16 residues. The germline V gene encodes CDR1 SGHTA and CDR2 FQGNSA. As DNA, the CDR3 is TGTGCCAGCAGCCCCGGACAGGGGGGAACTAATGAAAAACTGTTTTTT. It codes for CASSPGQGGTNEKLFF.

CDR3 nucleotides: TGTGCCAGCAGCGCGGCGTTAACCGGGGAGCTGTTTTTT. Its translation is CASSAALTGELFF. This chain uses TRBV9 with TRBJ2-2; D unclear. The CDR3 runs to 13 residues. Between the trimmed V and J ends, which lost 3 bases and 5 bases, there was a span of 8 bases. Germline loops: CDR1 SGDLS, CDR2 YYNGEE.

V usage is TRBV3-1 (or the pseudogene TRBV3-2) and J usage is TRBJ2-3; D is perhaps TRBD2 (5 bases). This CDR3 is built from 15 residues. The germline V gene has CDR1 LGHDT and CDR2 YNNKEL (reference sequence). V lost 5 bases and J lost 5, with 17 bases in between. CDR3 sequence reads: CASSSGGSQLDTQYF. CDR3 sequence (DNA): TGTGCCAGCAGCTCTGGAGGTTCCCAATTAGATACGCAGTATTTT.

The chain recombines TRBV4-1 with TRBJ2-7; TRBD1 is a possible D gene (6 bases). This CDR3 spans 15 amino acids. CDR1 MGHRA and CDR2 YSYEKL come from the germline V gene. With 4 bases removed from V and 0 bases from J, the gap between germline ends came to 13 bases. In DNA form, the CDR3 reads TGCGCCAGCAGCCTAAGCCCGGGACACTCCTACGAGCAGTACTTC. It codes for CASSLSPGHSYEQYF.